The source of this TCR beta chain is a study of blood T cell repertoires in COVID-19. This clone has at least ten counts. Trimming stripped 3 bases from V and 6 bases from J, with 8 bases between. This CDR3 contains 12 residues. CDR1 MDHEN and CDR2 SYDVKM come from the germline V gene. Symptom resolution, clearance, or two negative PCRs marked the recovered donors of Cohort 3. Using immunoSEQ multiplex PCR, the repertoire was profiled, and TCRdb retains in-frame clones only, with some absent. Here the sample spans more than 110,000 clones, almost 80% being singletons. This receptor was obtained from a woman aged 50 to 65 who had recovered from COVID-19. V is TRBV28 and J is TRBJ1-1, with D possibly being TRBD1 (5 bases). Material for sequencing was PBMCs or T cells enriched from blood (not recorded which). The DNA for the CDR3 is TGTGCCAGCAGTTTCGGGGGGTCTGAAGCTTTCTTT. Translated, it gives CASSFGGSEAFF.